The rows below give T cell receptor beta chains drawn from one sample of a study of T cells in Graves' hyperthyroidism and ophthalmopathy. TCRdb independently ran MiXCR on the multiplex PCR reads; one entry per CDR3 protein. Counted here are 700,000 or so distinct CDR3 sequences, 13% to 15% occurring once; the ten biggest clones make up around 13%. The specimen was blood. These receptors all stem from a woman aged 50 to 65 with Graves' ophthalmopathy. Each CDR3 is given with its conserved first and last residue. A D gene is named only where the DNA matches it firmly. Some rows have no size entry. The others give once, few or many, or a class for an expanded clone.

length | size | J | V | D | DNA | CDR3
15 | few | TRBJ2-7 | TRBV18 | TRBD1 | TGTGCCAGCTCACCGGGGACAGGGGGTTTCTTCGAGCAGTACTTC | CASSPGTGGFFEQYF
17 | NA | TRBJ2-2 | TRBV9 | TRBD2 | TGTGCCAGCAGCGTAGTGCGACTAGCCGGGAACACCGGGGAGCTGTTTTTT | CASSVVRLAGNTGELFF
14 | many | TRBJ2-7 | TRBV20-1 | NA | TGCAGTGCTAGGGATACCGGGGCCAGATACGAGCAGTACTTC | CSARDTGARYEQYF
11 | many | TRBJ2-5 | TRBV20-1 | NA | TGCAGTGCTAGAGTATCGGAGACCCAGTACTTC | CSARVSETQYF
18 | few | TRBJ2-1 | TRBV7-3 | TRBD2 | TGTGCCAGCAGCTTATATTTTTACGGGAGGGCCCCCTACAATGAGCAGTTCTTC | CASSLYFYGRAPYNEQFF
14 | many | TRBJ2-5 | TRBV5-4 | NA | TGTGCCAGCAGCGGGGAACTTCGGGGAGAGACCCAGTACTTC | CASSGELRGETQYF
15 | NA | TRBJ1-1 | TRBV11-2 | NA | TGTGCCAGCAGCTGGGACACCGGGACACCAAAAGGAGCTTTCTTT | CASSWDTGTPKGAFF
16 | few | TRBJ2-2 | TRBV10-3 | TRBD1 | TGTGCCATCAGTTATGGGACAGGCGAGAACACCGGGGAGCTGTTTTTT | CAISYGTGENTGELFF
14 | NA | TRBJ1-2 | TRBV6-1 | NA | TGTGCCAGCAGACCCGCCGGGTCTGAATATGGCTACACCTTC | CASRPAGSEYGYTF
16 | NA | TRBJ1-6 | TRBV28 | TRBD1 | TGTGCCAGCAGACACCCAGCAGGGGGCCTCGAGGGATCCCTCCACTTT | CASRHPAGGLEGSLHF
13 | many | TRBJ2-5 | TRBV20-1 | TRBD2 | TGCAGTGGGAGACTAGCGGGACCAGAGACCCAGTACTTC | CSGRLAGPETQYF
13 | few | TRBJ1-2 | TRBV12-5 | NA | TGTGCTAGTGGTCCGCGACAGGACTATGGCTACACCTTC | CASGPRQDYGYTF
13 | many | TRBJ1-5 | TRBV7-2 | NA | TGTGCCAGCAGCTTAGTGATATGGCAGCCCCAGCATTTT | CASSLVIWQPQHF
15 | few | TRBJ1-1 | TRBV19 | NA | TGTGCCAGTAGTATAGTTTCCGATCAGGGCACTGAAGCTTTCTTT | CASSIVSDQGTEAFF
16 | many | TRBJ1-2 | TRBV6-1 | NA | TGTGCCAGCAGACTCGGCCAGGGACCCAGGAACTATGGCTACACCTTC | CASRLGQGPRNYGYTF
14 | many | TRBJ1-5 | TRBV5-1 | TRBD1 | TGCGCCAGCAGCGACAGGGCGGTCAATCAGCCCCAGCATTTT | CASSDRAVNQPQHF
14 | NA | TRBJ2-3 | TRBV20-1 | NA | TGCAGTGCTAGAGACCCTCTAGGGACAGATACGCAGTATTTT | CSARDPLGTDTQYF
15 | few | TRBJ2-5 | TRBV19 | NA | TGTGCCAGTACCCAATCTTTAGGGGCGGGCGAGACCCAGTACTTC | CASTQSLGAGETQYF
12 | few | TRBJ1-5 | TRBV7-9 | NA | TGTGCCAGCAGGATTGATAATCAGCCCCAGCATTTT | CASRIDNQPQHF
14 | NA | TRBJ2-7 | TRBV10-3 | NA | TGTGCCATCAGTGAGTCGCCGGGGAACTACGAGCAGTACTTC | CAISESPGNYEQYF
15 | few | TRBJ2-7 | TRBV9 | TRBD2 | TGTGCCAGCAGCCCACTAGCGGCCAGCTCCTACGAGCAGTACTTC | CASSPLAASSYEQYF
13 | few | TRBJ1-2 | TRBV6-1 | NA | TGTGCCAGCAGTGAAGCCGGCGACTATGGCTGCACCTTC | CASSEAGDYGCTF
12 | NA | TRBJ1-2 | TRBV28 | NA | TGTGCCGCTTTCGGACTAGGCTATGGCTACACCTTC | CAAFGLGYGYTF
14 | NA | TRBJ2-1 | TRBV6-6 | NA | TGTGCCAGCAGTTACTCGGTAATTTCCAATGAGCAGTTCTTC | CASSYSVISNEQFF
12 | few | TRBJ2-1 | TRBV29-1 | NA | TGCAGCGTTGACTGGCAGTCCAATGAGCAGTTCTTC | CSVDWQSNEQFF
15 | many | TRBJ1-1 | TRBV20-1 | TRBD1 | TGCAGTGCTAGAGAAACCGGGACAGGGATAACTGAAGCTTTCTTT | CSARETGTGITEAFF
15 | many | TRBJ2-7 | TRBV7-3 | NA | TGTGCCAGCAGCGCCCCGGATATGGGGATTTACGAGCAGTACTTC | CASSAPDMGIYEQYF
14 | many | TRBJ1-5 | TRBV20-1 | TRBD1 | TGCAGTGCTGCAAAGGGGGCTGGCAATCAGCCCCAGCATTTT | CSAAKGAGNQPQHF
17 | many | TRBJ2-7 | TRBV20-1 | TRBD2 | TGCAGTGCTAGATTCCGGGTTAGCGGGAGGGAAGTCCACGAGCAGTACTTC | CSARFRVSGREVHEQYF
16 | many | TRBJ2-5 | TRBV7-2 | TRBD2 | TGTGCCAGCAGCTTAGTGTCTAGCGGGAGAGGGGAGACCCAGTACTTC | CASSLVSSGRGETQYF
15 | few | TRBJ1-2 | TRBV19 | TRBD1 | TGTGCCAGCCAGAACCGGGACAGGGCGGACTATGGCTACACCTTC | CASQNRDRADYGYTF
17 | many | TRBJ2-4 | TRBV12-3/TRBV12-4 | NA | TGTGCCAGCAGTTTTTCGATTGGTGGGAACAGAGGTGTCATTCAGTACTTC | CASSFSIGGNRGVIQYF
11 | many | TRBJ2-7 | TRBV6-2/TRBV6-3 | NA | TGTGCCAGCCGTCTTGGGTATGAGCAGTACTTC | CASRLGYEQYF
13 | few | TRBJ2-2 | TRBV5-1 | NA | TGCGCCAGCAGCTTGATGGTTTCCGGGGAGCTGTTTTTT | CASSLMVSGELFF
13 | few | TRBJ2-1 | TRBV5-6 | TRBD1 | TGTGCCAGCAGCCGCGTAGGGACAGAAAAGCAGTTCTTC | CASSRVGTEKQFF
16 | few | TRBJ2-2 | TRBV9 | NA | TGTGCCAGCAGCGTAGAGGCAGGGTCGGGCACCGGGGAGCTGTTTTTT | CASSVEAGSGTGELFF
14 | few | TRBJ2-7 | TRBV20-1 | NA | TGCAGTGCTAATGACAGGTTGGGCTCCTACGAGCAGTACTTC | CSANDRLGSYEQYF